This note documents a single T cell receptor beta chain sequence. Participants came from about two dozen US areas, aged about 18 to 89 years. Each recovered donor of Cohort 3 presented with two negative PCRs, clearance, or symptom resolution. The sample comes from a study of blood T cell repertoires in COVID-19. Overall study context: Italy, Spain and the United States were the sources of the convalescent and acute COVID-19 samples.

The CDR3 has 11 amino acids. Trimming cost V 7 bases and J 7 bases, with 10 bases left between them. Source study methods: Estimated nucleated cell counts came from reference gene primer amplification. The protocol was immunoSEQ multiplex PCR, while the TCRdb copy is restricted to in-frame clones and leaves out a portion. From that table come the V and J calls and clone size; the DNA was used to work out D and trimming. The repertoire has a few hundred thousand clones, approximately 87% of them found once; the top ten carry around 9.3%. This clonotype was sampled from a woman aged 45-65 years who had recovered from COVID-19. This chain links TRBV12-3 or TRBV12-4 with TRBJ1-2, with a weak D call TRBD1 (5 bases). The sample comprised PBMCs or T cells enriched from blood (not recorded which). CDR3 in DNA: TGTGCCAGCACCGACAGAGCTGGCTACACCTTC. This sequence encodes CASTDRAGYTF.